The source of this T cell receptor beta chain is a study of immune heterogeneity within non-small cell lung tumors. Findings of the study overall: Identical dominant CDR3 beta clonotypes spanned tumor sites within a patient, beside site-unique high-frequency clones. With local tumor mutational burden, local T-cell clonality showed a moderate but significant correlation (R 0.3 to 0.4). Comparison across individual patients showed largely distinct high-frequency T-cell receptor beta clonotypes.

As to this clonotype: The antigen remains unidentified. A much larger clone differs by one base, so this may be a read error.

The authors amplified TCR beta CDR3 by multiplex PCR with 32 V and 13 J primers. TCRdb redid the calling of the multiplex PCR reads with MiXCR, one entry per CDR3 protein. The sample includes fewer than 12,000 distinct CDR3 sequences, roughly 30% of them seen just once. From germline, CDR1 is SGHRS and CDR2 YFSETQ. Trimming cost V 5 bases and J 3 bases, with 14 bases left between them. This CDR3 spans 15 amino acids. Bulk tumor genomic DNA served as template, at roughly 600 ng per sample. Multiple biopsies spaced far apart were taken from each primary tumor during surgery. With untreated, newly diagnosed non-small cell lung cancer, the patients went on to undergo curative surgery. Donation came from patients with newly diagnosed non-small cell lung cancer who were having surgery with curative intent.

Sequences were obtained from lung tumor tissue. The J gene is TRBJ1-4, the V gene TRBV5-1, with D perhaps TRBD1 (6 bases). This clonotype was sampled from a woman in her sixties with non-small cell lung cancer. The CDR3 DNA reads as TGCGCCAGCAGTTCAGGGGCTGCAGCTAATGAAAAACTGTTTTTT. It specifies CASSSGAAANEKLFF.